This TCR beta chain is from a study of CD8 T cells in ankylosing spondylitis (dated by TCRdb to about 2017). About the study as a whole: T cell receptor beta repertoires were profiled in healthy donors and ankylosing spondylitis patients so that disease-linked TCR variants could be found. In total, the full study cohort was made up of approximately 99 healthy donors and more than 20 ankylosing spondylitis patients. Peripheral blood samples were taken, and synovial fluid was additionally collected from ankylosing spondylitis patients.

The full study reports these points: The disease-linked clones were reported to be significantly enriched in matched synovial fluid samples from ankylosing spondylitis patients. Some motif variants had previously been reported in the synovial fluid and blood of reactive arthritis patients, which suggests shared mechanisms of disease initiation. A CD8+ phenotype was shown by the disease-linked clones, which were found at relatively low frequencies in peripheral blood. A TCR beta motif made up of 7 to 9 highly homologous amino acid variants appeared to be characteristic of blood from ankylosing spondylitis patients.

Unmatched junction bases come to 4, with V trimmed by 4 bases and J by 5 bases. The CDR3 measures 14 amino acids from cysteine to phenylalanine. The sequence is cut down to CDR3 DNA, 42 bases in frame from base 1. Remarks on this clonotype: What antigen it recognizes has not been identified. Qualities for individual bases were not recorded, and no much larger clone is one base off.

TCRdb records Illumina HiSeq 2500 as the sequencer. Quantitative 5'-RACE with molecular barcodes was the method used to prepare the TCR beta libraries. In the original analysis: A new computational method, built on a probabilistic model of VDJ rearrangement, was used to identify disease-linked TCR variants. Using fastp trimming at Q25 and MiXCR clonotype assembly, TCRdb reanalyzed the public sequencing data and kept in-frame beta chains. One record per CDR3 amino acid sequence lists the most common genes and DNA. For this entry, the V and J calls and clone size follow TCRdb and not the study's own pipeline. In all, the sample holds roughly 190,000 distinct CDR3 sequences, and 9.5% to 15% of those were seen once. The ten largest clonotypes hold about 15% of the sample.

The rearrangement combines TRBV12-3 or TRBV12-4 with TRBJ1-1, with TRBD1 identical over 10 junction bases. The specimen sequenced was blood, either unsorted or a sorted T cell fraction (not recorded which). The TCR was taken from a male donor with ankylosing spondylitis or in good health (not recorded which). The CDR3 region reads CASSSTGGRTEAFF. The nucleotide sequence is TGTGCCAGCAGTTCGACAGGGGGCAGAACTGAAGCTTTCTTT.